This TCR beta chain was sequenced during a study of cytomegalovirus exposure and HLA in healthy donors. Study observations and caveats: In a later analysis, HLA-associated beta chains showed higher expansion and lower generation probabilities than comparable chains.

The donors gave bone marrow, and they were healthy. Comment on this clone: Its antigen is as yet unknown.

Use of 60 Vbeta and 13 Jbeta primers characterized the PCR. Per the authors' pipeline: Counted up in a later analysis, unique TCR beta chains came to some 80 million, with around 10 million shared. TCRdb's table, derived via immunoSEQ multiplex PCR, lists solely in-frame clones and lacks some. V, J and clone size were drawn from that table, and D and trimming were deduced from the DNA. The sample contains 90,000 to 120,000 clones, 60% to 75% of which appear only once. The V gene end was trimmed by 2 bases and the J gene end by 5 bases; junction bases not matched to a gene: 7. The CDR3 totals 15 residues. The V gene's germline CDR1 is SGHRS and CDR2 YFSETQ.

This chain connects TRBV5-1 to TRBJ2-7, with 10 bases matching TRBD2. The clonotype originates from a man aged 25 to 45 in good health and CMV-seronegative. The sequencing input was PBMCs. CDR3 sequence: CASSLYLAGDHEQYF. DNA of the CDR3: TGCGCCAGCAGCTTATACCTAGCGGGAGACCACGAGCAGTACTTC.